This is a list of T cell receptor beta chains from one sample in a study of regulatory T cells in long-lasting Graves disease. TCRdb independently ran MiXCR on the multiplex PCR reads; one entry per CDR3 protein. The profile shows roughly 450,000 distinct CDR3 sequences, less than 25% of them singletons. Sequencing used peripheral blood mononuclear cells (PBMCs), obtained when the disease was refractory, from a patient treated with antithyroid drugs. These receptors originate from a female donor with Graves disease. The CDR3 runs from the conserved cysteine through the conserved F or W. A D gene is named only where the DNA matches it firmly. Size is stated for part of the rows, as once, few or many counts, or as a class when the clone is expanded.

>TRBJ2-2|NA|TRBV14|once
TGTGCCAGCAGCCCTCCTGCAGGGTGGAGCACCGGGGAGCTGTTTTTT
CASSPPAGWSTGELFF
>TRBJ2-7|NA|TRBV6-1|many
TGTGCCAGCATCAGAAACGTCAGGCACGAGCAGTACTTC
CASIRNVRHEQYF
>TRBJ1-2|NA|TRBV29-1|NA
TGCAGCGTTGAAACGGAGGGCGGTAGATATGGCTACACCTTC
CSVETEGGRYGYTF
>TRBJ1-2|NA|TRBV7-2|many
TGTGCCAGCAGCTCCCTCTTCTCCTATGGCTACACCTTC
CASSSLFSYGYTF
>TRBJ1-4|NA|TRBV12-3/TRBV12-4|many
TGTGCCAGCAGTTTAAAGGGAGATGGTGGAAAACTGTTTTTT
CASSLKGDGGKLFF
>TRBJ2-3|NA|TRBV27|NA
TGTGCCAGCAGCCCGGACTTCACAGATACGCAGTATTTT
CASSPDFTDTQYF
>TRBJ2-5|NA|TRBV3-1|NA
TGTGCCAGCAGCCAACCCGAAAGGGGGTGGTTAGAGACCCAGTACTTC
CASSQPERGWLETQYF
>TRBJ2-7|TRBD2|TRBV10-3|few
TGTGCCATCAGTGAGTTAGGGACTAGCCGCGACGAGCAGTACTTC
CAISELGTSRDEQYF
>TRBJ1-2|NA|TRBV10-3|NA
TGTGCCATCAGTGTAAGCCTTAACTATGGCTACACCTTC
CAISVSLNYGYTF
>TRBJ2-4|TRBD1|TRBV6-5|NA
TGTGCCAGCAGTTGGGACAGGAAAAACATTCAGTACTTC
CASSWDRKNIQYF
>TRBJ1-4|NA|TRBV7-9|few
TGTGCCAGCAGCTCGTCCAGGCAAACGGACGGGTATAATGAAAAACTGTTTTTT
CASSSSRQTDGYNEKLFF
>TRBJ2-5|NA|TRBV29-1|few
TGCAGCGTTGAAGATCTCCTTGTGAAGACCCAGTACTTC
CSVEDLLVKTQYF
>TRBJ2-7|NA|TRBV27|many
TGTGCCAGCAGTTTATTGGGGGGCTCTACGAGGCAGTACTTC
CASSLLGGSTRQYF
>TRBJ1-2|NA|TRBV7-2|few
TGTGCCAGCAGCTCCGGACAGACATTTAACTATGGCTACACCTTC
CASSSGQTFNYGYTF
>TRBJ1-5|NA|TRBV12-3/TRBV12-4|many
TGTGCCAGCAGCCCGGACGGAGGGTATCAGCCCCAGCATTTT
CASSPDGGYQPQHF
>TRBJ1-6|TRBD1|TRBV6-1|many
TGTGCCAGCAGCAAGTGGGACAGCGGGGTGTCACCCCTCCACTTT
CASSKWDSGVSPLHF
>TRBJ2-2|NA|TRBV6-5|many
TGTGCCAGCAGTTCTACTCCGGGACAAGGGGCCGGGGAGCTGTTTTTT
CASSSTPGQGAGELFF
>TRBJ2-2|NA|TRBV28|many
TGTGCCAGCAGTTTACGACAGATCACCGGGGAGCTGTTTTTT
CASSLRQITGELFF
>TRBJ2-2|TRBD1|TRBV30|few
TGTGCCTGGAGTGTGGGACAGGGGGACCGGGAGCTGTTTTTT
CAWSVGQGDRELFF
>TRBJ1-1|NA|TRBV7-9|few
TGTGCCAGCAGCCCCGGTGGGGGGATGAACACTGAAGCTTTCTTT
CASSPGGGMNTEAFF
>TRBJ1-2|NA|TRBV20-1|many
TGCAGTGCCCAGGACAGAACTAACTATGGCTACACCTTC
CSAQDRTNYGYTF
>TRBJ2-5|NA|TRBV3-1|few
TGTGCCAGCAGCCAAGGGGGGCAGACCCAGTACTTC
CASSQGGQTQYF
>TRBJ1-1|TRBD1|TRBV28|many
TGTGCCAGCAGTCCTGGACAGGGGCTTCGAATTGGGTCTGAAGCTTTCTTT
CASSPGQGLRIGSEAFF
>TRBJ2-7|NA|TRBV28|many
TGTGCCAGCAGTTTAATGGACCCCGACACCTTTTACTCCTACGAGCAGTACTTC
CASSLMDPDTFYSYEQYF
>TRBJ1-2|TRBD1|TRBV27|many
TGTGCCAGCAGCCGGACAGGGAGGGGTTATGGCTACACCTTC
CASSRTGRGYGYTF
>TRBJ2-7|NA|TRBV5-1|few
TGCGCCAGCACCTCAGGGTCCCTCGGTGACGAGCAGTACTTC
CASTSGSLGDEQYF
>TRBJ1-3|TRBD1|TRBV7-2|NA
TGTGCCAGCAGCTTAACGCCCGGGACAGGGGGAAACACCATATATTTT
CASSLTPGTGGNTIYF
>TRBJ2-3|TRBD2|TRBV6-1|NA
TGTGCCAGCACCATTAACGGGAGGCCCACAGATACGCAGTATTTT
CASTINGRPTDTQYF
>TRBJ1-1|NA|TRBV10-3|NA
TGTGCCATCAGTGAATCAGGGGCGGCGAACACTGAAGCTTTCTTT
CAISESGAANTEAFF
>TRBJ2-5|NA|TRBV9|few
TGTGCCAGCAGCCGAACGTGGCGTCATGAGGAGACCCAGTACTTC
CASSRTWRHEETQYF
>TRBJ1-5|NA|TRBV5-1|few
TGCGCCAGCAGCCTTTTTGGGGGGAGCAATCAGCCCCAGCATTTT
CASSLFGGSNQPQHF
>TRBJ2-7|NA|TRBV12-3/TRBV12-4|few
TGTGCCAGCGGACAGACCGCCCTGGGCGAGCAGTACTTC
CASGQTALGEQYF
>TRBJ1-4|NA|TRBV7-2|few
TGTGCCAGCAGCTTAGGGGGGGGGTTTGAGAAACTGTTTTTT
CASSLGGGFEKLFF
>TRBJ1-6|NA|TRBV30|many
TGTGCCTGGAGGGACAACAGGGCAAATTCACCCCTCCACTTT
CAWRDNRANSPLHF
>TRBJ2-2|NA|TRBV7-2|many
TGTGCCAGCAGCCCTTTCACCGGGGAGCTGTTTTTT
CASSPFTGELFF
>TRBJ1-4|NA|TRBV2|many
TGTGCCAGCAGTGAAAGGGACGTACCAACTAATGAAAAACTGTTTTTT
CASSERDVPTNEKLFF
>TRBJ2-5|TRBD1|TRBV7-9|many
TGTGCCAGCAGCTTAGGGGGGACAGCACGAGAGACCCAGTACTTC
CASSLGGTARETQYF
>TRBJ2-7|TRBD2|TRBV12-3/TRBV12-4|NA
TGTGCCAGCAGTTTGAGACTAGCGGGAGCCTCGAAGTACTTC
CASSLRLAGASKYF
>TRBJ2-2|NA|TRBV28|many
TGTGCCAGCAGTTTTGTTCTAGAGGGGGAGCTGTTTTTT
CASSFVLEGELFF
>TRBJ1-1|NA|TRBV6-1|few
TGTGCCAGCACGAGGGGAACGATGAACACTGAAGCTTTCTTT
CASTRGTMNTEAFF
>TRBJ1-1|NA|TRBV5-5|NA
TGTGCCAGCAGCTTGTTGGCAGGTCACGCTGAAGCTTTCTTT
CASSLLAGHAEAFF
>TRBJ1-1|NA|TRBV6-1|many
TGTGCCAGCAGTGGAGGACAGCCGGGCACTGAAGCTTTCTTT
CASSGGQPGTEAFF
>TRBJ2-1|TRBD2|TRBV24-1|NA
TGTGCCACCAGTGATTCCCCCGGGACTAGCGGGAGGTTCTACAATGAGCAGTTCTTC
CATSDSPGTSGRFYNEQFF
>TRBJ2-2|TRBD2|TRBV5-6|NA
TGTGCCAGCAGCCTCCCTTCTAGCGGGTCGAACACCGGGGAGCTGTTTTTT
CASSLPSSGSNTGELFF
>TRBJ2-3|NA|TRBV15|NA
TGTGCCACGGCCGCTGCACGGCCCCTCACAGATACGCAGTATTTT
CATAAARPLTDTQYF
>TRBJ2-7|NA|TRBV20-1|many
TGCAGTGCTGGGGACTCCCAGTTCCTCTACGAGCAGTACTTC
CSAGDSQFLYEQYF
>TRBJ1-2|NA|TRBV20-1|NA
TGCAGTGCTAGAGATTTGCGACGGGAGTCTTATGGCTACACCTTC
CSARDLRRESYGYTF
>TRBJ1-1|NA|TRBV2|many
TGTGCCAGCAGGGACACCTACCCGAACACTGAAGCTTTCTTT
CASRDTYPNTEAFF
>TRBJ1-1|TRBD1|TRBV5-1|many
TGCGCCAGCAGACATGGGACAGGGGGTTCGGGCACTGAAGCTTTCTTT
CASRHGTGGSGTEAFF
>TRBJ1-4|TRBD1|TRBV28|many
TGTGCCAGCAGTTTCCGGGGGCAGGGGGATCCAACTAATGAAAAACTGTTTTTT
CASSFRGQGDPTNEKLFF
>TRBJ1-2|TRBD1|TRBV19|NA
TGTGCCAGTACCCCGACAGGGATCGGGAACTATGGCTACACCTTC
CASTPTGIGNYGYTF
>TRBJ2-2|NA|TRBV27|few
TGTGCCAGCAGTCCGGGACGTAGGACCGGGGAGCTGTTTTTT
CASSPGRRTGELFF
>TRBJ2-5|NA|TRBV11-2|many
TGTGCCAGCAGCTTAGAGATTAGCGGACAAGAGACCCAGTACTTC
CASSLEISGQETQYF
>TRBJ2-7|NA|TRBV28|few
TGTGCTATCACTATGCCGGGGAACGAGCAGTACTTC
CAITMPGNEQYF
>TRBJ2-2|NA|TRBV5-1|few
TGCGCCAGCAGCCTCCGCTTCAGCTCAGAAATGGGCACCGGGGAGCTGTTTTTT
CASSLRFSSEMGTGELFF
>TRBJ2-5|NA|TRBV12-3/TRBV12-4|many
TGTGCCAGCACCTACTACCAAGAGACCCAGTACTTC
CASTYYQETQYF
>TRBJ2-7|NA|TRBV4-1|NA
TGCGCCAGCAGCCAAGTCGGGCGTCTCTCCTACGAGCAGTACTTC
CASSQVGRLSYEQYF
>TRBJ1-5|NA|TRBV12-3/TRBV12-4|many
TGTGCCAGCAGTTTAGCGGGGGAGGGATTCGATCAGCCCCAGCATTTT
CASSLAGEGFDQPQHF